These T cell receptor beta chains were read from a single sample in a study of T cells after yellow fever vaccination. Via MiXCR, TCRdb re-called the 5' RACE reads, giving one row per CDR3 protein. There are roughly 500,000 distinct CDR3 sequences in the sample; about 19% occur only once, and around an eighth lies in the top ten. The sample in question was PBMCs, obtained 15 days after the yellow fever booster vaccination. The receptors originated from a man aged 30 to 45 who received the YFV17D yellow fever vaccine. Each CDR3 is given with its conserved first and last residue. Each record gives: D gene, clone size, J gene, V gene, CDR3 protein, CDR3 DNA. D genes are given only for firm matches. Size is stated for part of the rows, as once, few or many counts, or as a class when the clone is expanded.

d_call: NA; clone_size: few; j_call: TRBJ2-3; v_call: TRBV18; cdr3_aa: CASSQDQTDTQYF; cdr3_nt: TGTGCCAGCTCACAAGACCAAACAGATACGCAGTATTTT
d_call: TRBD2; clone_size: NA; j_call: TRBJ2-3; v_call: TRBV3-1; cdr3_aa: CASSPTSGSANTQYF; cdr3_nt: TGTGCCAGCAGTCCGACTAGCGGGAGTGCGAATACGCAGTATTTT
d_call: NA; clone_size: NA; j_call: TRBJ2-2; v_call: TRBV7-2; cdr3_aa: CASSYGHNTGELFF; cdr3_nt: TGTGCCAGCAGCTATGGACACAACACCGGGGAGCTGTTTTTT
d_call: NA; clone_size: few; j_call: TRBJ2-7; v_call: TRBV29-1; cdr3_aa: CSVSWGSYEQYF; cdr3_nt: TGCAGCGTTTCATGGGGTTCCTACGAGCAGTACTTC
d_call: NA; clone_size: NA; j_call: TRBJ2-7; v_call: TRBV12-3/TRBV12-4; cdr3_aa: CASRPKRAAPYEQYF; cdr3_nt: TGTGCCAGCAGGCCAAAACGGGCGGCGCCCTACGAGCAGTACTTC
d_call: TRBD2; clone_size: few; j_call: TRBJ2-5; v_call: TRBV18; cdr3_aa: CASTLAGVETQYF; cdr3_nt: TGTGCCAGCACGCTAGCGGGAGTTGAGACCCAGTACTTC
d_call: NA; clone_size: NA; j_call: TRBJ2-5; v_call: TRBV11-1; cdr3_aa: CASILRRGETQYF; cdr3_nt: TGTGCCAGCATCCTCCGGAGGGGAGAGACCCAGTACTTC
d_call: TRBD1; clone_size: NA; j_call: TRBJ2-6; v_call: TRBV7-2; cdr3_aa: CASSLDRASGANVLTF; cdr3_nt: TGTGCCAGCAGCTTGGACAGGGCTTCTGGGGCCAACGTCCTGACTTTC
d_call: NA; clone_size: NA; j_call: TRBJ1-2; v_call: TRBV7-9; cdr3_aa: CALLDNYGYTF; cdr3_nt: TGTGCCTTGCTAGATAACTATGGCTACACCTTC
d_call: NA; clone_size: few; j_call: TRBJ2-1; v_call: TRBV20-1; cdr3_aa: CSASPRTIAYNEQFF; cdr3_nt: TGCAGTGCTAGCCCCCGGACGATCGCCTACAATGAGCAGTTCTTC
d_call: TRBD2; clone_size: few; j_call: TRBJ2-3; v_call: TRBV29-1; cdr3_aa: CSVAVRREGTDTQYF; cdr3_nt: TGCAGCGTTGCGGTGAGGCGGGAGGGGACAGATACGCAGTATTTT
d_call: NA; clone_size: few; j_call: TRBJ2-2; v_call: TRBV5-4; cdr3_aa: CASSLRTTSGGELFF; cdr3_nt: TGTGCCAGCAGCTTGCGGACCACTTCGGGCGGGGAGCTGTTTTTT
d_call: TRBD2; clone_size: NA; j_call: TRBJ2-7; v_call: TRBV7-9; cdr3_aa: CASSLGSSGDYEQYF; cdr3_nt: TGTGCCAGCAGCTTAGGTTCCAGCGGGGACTACGAGCAGTACTTC
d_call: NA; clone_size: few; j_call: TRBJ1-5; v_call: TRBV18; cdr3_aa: CASSPQESGQPQHF; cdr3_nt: TGTGCCAGCTCACCTCAGGAATCCGGTCAGCCCCAGCATTTT
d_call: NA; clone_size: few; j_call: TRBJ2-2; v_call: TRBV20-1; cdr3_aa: CSARAGGRVRTGELFF; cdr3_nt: TGCAGTGCTAGAGCCGGGGGCCGGGTGAGAACCGGGGAGCTGTTTTTT
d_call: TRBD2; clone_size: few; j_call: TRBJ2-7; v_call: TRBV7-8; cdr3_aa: CASSFRLAGTYEQYF; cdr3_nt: TGTGCCAGCAGCTTCCGACTAGCGGGGACCTACGAGCAGTACTTC
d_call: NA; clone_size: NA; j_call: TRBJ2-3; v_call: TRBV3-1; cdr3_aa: CASSQDPSKSTDTQYF; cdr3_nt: TGTGCCAGCAGCCAAGATCCGAGCAAAAGCACAGATACGCAGTATTTT
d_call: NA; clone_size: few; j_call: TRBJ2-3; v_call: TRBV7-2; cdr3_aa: CASSATARTQYF; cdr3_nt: TGTGCCAGCAGCGCGACAGCCCGTACGCAGTATTTT
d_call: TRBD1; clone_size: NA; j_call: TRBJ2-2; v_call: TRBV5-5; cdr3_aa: CASSFFLQGAPGELFF; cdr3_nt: TGTGCCAGCAGCTTCTTTTTACAGGGGGCCCCCGGGGAGCTGTTTTTT
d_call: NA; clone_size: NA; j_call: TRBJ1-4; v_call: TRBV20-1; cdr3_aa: CSARVVPNEKLFF; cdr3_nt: TGCAGTGCTAGAGTGGTCCCGAATGAAAAACTGTTTTTT
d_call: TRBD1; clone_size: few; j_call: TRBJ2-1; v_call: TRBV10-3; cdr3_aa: CAISDGQGTPDEQFF; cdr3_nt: TGTGCCATCAGCGACGGACAGGGAACTCCGGATGAGCAGTTCTTC
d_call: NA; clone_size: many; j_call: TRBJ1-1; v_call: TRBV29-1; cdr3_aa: CSGLSLGVEAFF; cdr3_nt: TGCAGCGGCCTTTCTCTCGGGGTTGAAGCTTTCTTT
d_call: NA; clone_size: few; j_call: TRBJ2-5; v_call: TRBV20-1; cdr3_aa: CSARDQGGFGTQYF; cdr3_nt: TGCAGTGCTAGAGATCAGGGTGGGTTTGGGACCCAGTACTTC
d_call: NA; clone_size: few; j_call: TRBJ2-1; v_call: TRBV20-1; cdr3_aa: CSASRAVEQFF; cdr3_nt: TGCAGTGCTAGTAGGGCGGTAGAGCAGTTCTTC
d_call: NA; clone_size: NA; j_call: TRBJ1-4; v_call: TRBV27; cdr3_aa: CASSLLGATNEKLFF; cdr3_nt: TGTGCCAGCAGTTTACTGGGGGCGACTAATGAAAAACTGTTTTTT
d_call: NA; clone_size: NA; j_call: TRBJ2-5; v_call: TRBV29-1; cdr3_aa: CSIGETQYF; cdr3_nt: TGCAGCATAGGGGAGACCCAGTACTTC
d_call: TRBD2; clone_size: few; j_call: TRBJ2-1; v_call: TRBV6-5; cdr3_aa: CASSYGGLAGEEQFF; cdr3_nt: TGTGCCAGCAGTTACGGTGGACTAGCGGGAGAGGAGCAGTTCTTC
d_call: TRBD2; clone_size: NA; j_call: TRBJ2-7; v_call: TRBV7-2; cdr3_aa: CASSSGLAGGLEQYF; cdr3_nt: TGTGCCAGCAGCTCAGGACTAGCGGGAGGGCTCGAGCAGTACTTC
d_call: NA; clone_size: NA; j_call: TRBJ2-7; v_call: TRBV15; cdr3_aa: CATSRSLERSDYEQYF; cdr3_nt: TGTGCCACCAGCAGGTCTCTCGAGCGTTCAGACTACGAGCAGTACTTC
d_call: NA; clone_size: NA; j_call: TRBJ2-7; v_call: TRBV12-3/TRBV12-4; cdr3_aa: CASSGTRGSTGYEQYF; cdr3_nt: TGTGCCAGCAGTGGGACCCGTGGGTCTACGGGCTACGAGCAGTACTTC
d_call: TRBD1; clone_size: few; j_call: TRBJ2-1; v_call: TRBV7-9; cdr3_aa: CASSLARTGASYNEQFF; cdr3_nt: TGTGCCAGCAGCTTGGCGCGGACAGGGGCCTCCTACAATGAGCAGTTCTTC
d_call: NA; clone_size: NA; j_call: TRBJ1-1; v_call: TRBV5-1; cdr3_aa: CASSLQQLGNTEAFF; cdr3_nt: TGCGCCAGCAGCCTACAGCAACTCGGGAACACTGAAGCTTTCTTT
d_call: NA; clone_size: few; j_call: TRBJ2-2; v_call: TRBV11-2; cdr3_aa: CASSSPGGRRLTSNTGELFF; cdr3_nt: TGTGCCAGCAGCTCCCCCGGGGGGCGAAGACTCACTTCGAACACCGGGGAGCTGTTTTTT
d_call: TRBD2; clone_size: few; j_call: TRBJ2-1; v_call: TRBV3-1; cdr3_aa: CASSFNLLAGVAYNEQFF; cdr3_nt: TGTGCCAGCAGCTTTAATCTACTAGCGGGAGTCGCCTACAATGAGCAGTTCTTC
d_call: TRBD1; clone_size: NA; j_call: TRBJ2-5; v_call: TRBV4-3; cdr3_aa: CASSQQGAVGETQYF; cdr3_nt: TGCGCCAGCAGCCAACAGGGGGCGGTTGGGGAGACCCAGTACTTC
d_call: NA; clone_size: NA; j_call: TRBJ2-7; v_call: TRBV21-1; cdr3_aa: CASSNRVYEQYF; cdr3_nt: TGTGCCAGCAGCAACAGGGTGTACGAGCAGTACTTC
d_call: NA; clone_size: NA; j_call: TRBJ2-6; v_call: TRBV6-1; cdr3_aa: CASSPAKTGANVLTF; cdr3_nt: TGTGCCAGCAGCCCTGCGAAAACTGGGGCCAACGTCCTGACTTTC
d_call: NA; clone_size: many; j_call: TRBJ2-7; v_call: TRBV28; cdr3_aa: CASSLSDYEQYF; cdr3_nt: TGTGCCAGCAGCTTAAGTGACTACGAGCAGTACTTC
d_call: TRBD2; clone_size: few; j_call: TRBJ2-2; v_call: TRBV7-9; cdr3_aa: CASSLAGLAGLSGELFF; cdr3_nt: TGTGCCAGCAGCTTAGCTGGGCTAGCGGGGCTCTCCGGGGAGCTGTTTTTT
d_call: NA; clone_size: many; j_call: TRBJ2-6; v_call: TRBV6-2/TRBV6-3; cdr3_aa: CASSQRGSGANVLTF; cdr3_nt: TGTGCCAGCAGTCAAAGGGGATCTGGGGCCAACGTCCTGACTTTC
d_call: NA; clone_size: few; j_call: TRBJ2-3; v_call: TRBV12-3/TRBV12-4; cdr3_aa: CATKFEGTDTQYF; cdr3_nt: TGTGCCACCAAGTTTGAGGGCACAGATACGCAGTATTTT
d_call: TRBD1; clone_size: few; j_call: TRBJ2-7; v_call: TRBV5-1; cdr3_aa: CASSWDPTGTGSYEQYF; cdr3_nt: TGCGCCAGCAGCTGGGATCCAACCGGGACAGGCTCCTACGAGCAGTACTTC
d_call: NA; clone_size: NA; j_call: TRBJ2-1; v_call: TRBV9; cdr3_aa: CASSSGREQFF; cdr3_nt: TGTGCCAGCAGCTCTGGGCGGGAGCAGTTCTTC
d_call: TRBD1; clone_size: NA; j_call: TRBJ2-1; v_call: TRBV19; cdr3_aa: CASRDRQGANEQFF; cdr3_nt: TGTGCCAGTAGGGATCGACAGGGGGCAAATGAGCAGTTCTTC
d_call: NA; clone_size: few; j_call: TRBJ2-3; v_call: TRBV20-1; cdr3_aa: CSARYSVNTQYF; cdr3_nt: TGCAGTGCTAGGTATTCGGTAAATACGCAGTATTTT
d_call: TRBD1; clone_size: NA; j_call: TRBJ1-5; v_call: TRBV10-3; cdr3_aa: CACRTGGDQPQHF; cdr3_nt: TGTGCCTGCCGGACAGGGGGGGATCAGCCCCAGCATTTT
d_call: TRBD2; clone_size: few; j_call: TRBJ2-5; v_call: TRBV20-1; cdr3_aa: CSARGAGVETQYF; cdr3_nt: TGCAGTGCTAGAGGAGCGGGAGTGGAGACCCAGTACTTC
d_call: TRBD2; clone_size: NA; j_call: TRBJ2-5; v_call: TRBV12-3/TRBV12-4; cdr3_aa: CASTWGLAGETQYF; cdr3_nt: TGTGCCAGCACTTGGGGACTAGCCGGGGAGACCCAGTACTTC
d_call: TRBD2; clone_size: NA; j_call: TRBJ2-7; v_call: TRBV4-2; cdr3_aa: CASSQVLAGAYEQYF; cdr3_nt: TGTGCCAGCAGCCAAGTGCTAGCGGGAGCCTACGAGCAGTACTTC
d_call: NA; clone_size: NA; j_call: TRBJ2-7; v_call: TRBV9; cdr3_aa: CASSTAPGAYEQYF; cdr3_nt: TGTGCCAGCAGCACTGCCCCAGGGGCCTACGAGCAGTACTTC
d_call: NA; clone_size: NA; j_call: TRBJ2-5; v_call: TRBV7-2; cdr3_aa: CASSLMGSEETQYF; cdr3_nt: TGTGCCAGCAGCTTAATGGGGTCGGAAGAGACCCAGTACTTC
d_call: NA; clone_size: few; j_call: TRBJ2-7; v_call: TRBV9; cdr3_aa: CASSVAGERYEQYF; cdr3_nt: TGTGCCAGCAGCGTAGCCGGAGAAAGGTACGAGCAGTACTTC
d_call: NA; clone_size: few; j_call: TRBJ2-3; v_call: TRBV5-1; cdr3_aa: CASSLGSEDTQYF; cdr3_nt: TGCGCCAGTTCCTTGGGGAGCGAAGATACGCAGTATTTT
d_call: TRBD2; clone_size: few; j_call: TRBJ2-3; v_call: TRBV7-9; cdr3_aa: CAGIAGGTTDTQYF; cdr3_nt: TGTGCCGGTATAGCGGGAGGGACCACAGATACGCAGTATTTT